The sequence of this TCR beta chain was determined in a study of CD8+CD57+ T cells in acquired aplastic anemia (dated by TCRdb to 2016 to 2018). Some background on the complete study: A mean of about 3.2 ug of DNA, ranging from about 0.2 to 27.4 ug, was extracted from sorted CD4+ and CD8+ cells. Overall results and qualifications from the work: Roughly 29 CD8+ CDR3 sequences were shared between patients and controls but appeared highly expressed in patients and within their immunodominant clones. No significant difference in CD8+ Simpson's diversity was found between patients and healthy controls (P=0.060).

In this study, sorted CD4+ and CD8+ T cells from the blood of healthy subjects and of severe aplastic anemia patients had their TCR repertoires deep-sequenced. Ficoll-Paque density gradient centrifugation was used to isolate peripheral blood mononuclear cells. CD4+ and CD8+ T cells were sorted by FACS or magnetic beads before DNA extraction. Genomic DNA was used as template for profiling of TCR beta VDJ combinations and CDR3 sequences. An Illumina HiSeq 2000 was used for TCR repertoire sequencing. In the authors' own workflow: TRBV/TRBJ rearrangement plots, CDR3 size and DJ length profiles, and Simpson's diversity index were used to assess repertoires. The immunodominant clone was defined as the most abundant DNA sequence in deep sequencing data. CDR3 amino acid sequences were screened for sharing across subjects and compared with published repertoires and the VDJdb database. TCRdb cleaned the public reads at Q25 with fastp, built clones with MiXCR and kept in-frame beta chains. Each entry merges the rows of one CDR3 protein and shows their most common DNA and genes. Here the V and J calls rest on TCRdb's processing, not on the authors' analysis. Here the sample has roughly 300,000 distinct CDR3 sequences; 45% to 70% occur a single time. 7% to 9% of the sample rests with the top ten.

The germline V end is reduced by 5 bases and the J end by 0 bases; junction bases left unmatched: 2. Via the germline V gene, CDR1 is SGHNT and CDR2 YENEEA. Taken from cysteine to phenylalanine, the CDR3 has 17 residues. Only CDR3 DNA remains: 51 bases, in frame from the first base. In regard to this clonotype: The target of this receptor is not known. Within one base of it there is no much larger clone, and no base qualities were kept.

Sequencing was performed on sorted CD4+, CD8+, or CD8+CD57+ T cells (not recorded which) from PBMCs. This receptor was identified in a human donor with severe aplastic anemia or a healthy control (not recorded which). The rearranged chain carries TRBV11-3 and TRBJ2-1, and TRBD2 aligns with 15 junction nucleotides. The CDR3 in this case is CASSRTSGGASYNEQFF. The DNA is TGTGCCAGCAGCAGGACTAGCGGGGGGGCCTCCTACAATGAGCAGTTCTTC.